Included here is one T cell receptor (beta chain) sequence, with context. Its specificity is unknown. The sample belongs to a study of siplizumab effects on memory and regulatory T cells. Broader study findings: Alloreactive sequences traceable to unstimulated CD4+ memory cells declined significantly under siplizumab. Naive T cells were seen as more diverse than memory cells and as major alloresponse contributors. To unstimulated subsets, only a minor fraction of alloreactive clones could be mapped.

Approximately 100,000 TCR templates were assayed per sample. TCRdb's copy holds only in-frame clones and misses some; the assay was immunoSEQ multiplex PCR. Here the sample spans tens of thousands of clones, 70% to 90% being singletons. CDR3 length equals 13 residues. CDR1 is LNHDA, CDR2 SQIVND, per germline (reference sequence). The V gene end was trimmed by 6 bases and the J gene end by 5 bases; junction bases not matched to a gene: 5. This receptor was obtained from a human donor in good health. The V gene is TRBV19, the J gene TRBJ2-5, with 8 bases identical to TRBD2. Sequencing input: memory CD4+ T cells sorted from blood. Written as DNA, the CDR3 is TGTGCCAGTAGCCAGACTAGCGTGGAGACCCAGTACTTC. Translating gives CASSQTSVETQYF.